Reported below is one TCR beta chain. Under the authors' procedure: Cell counts per sample came from amplifying reference gene primers. The data were produced by immunoSEQ multiplex PCR, yet TCRdb's version contains in-frame clones alone and is incomplete. V and J calls and clone size are those listed in that table; D and trimming were worked out from the DNA. Of approximately 150,000 clones listed, about 81% are singletons. The data derive from a study of blood T cell repertoires in COVID-19. Study context: Researchers got acute and convalescent COVID-19 samples from the United States, Italy and Spain. The cDNA or gDNA used as material had been derived from T cells, B-cell-depleted T cells, or PBMCs.

Germline V gene lookup returns CDR1 MNHEY and CDR2 SVGAGI. The CDR3 sequence is 12 residues long. Trimming cost V 6 bases and J 8 bases; bases outside gene matches: 5. The receptor was derived from a woman over 75 with acute or convalescent COVID-19. Sequenced material: peripheral blood. This chain links TRBV6-5 with TRBJ1-2, with 8 bases aligning to TRBD1. CDR3 sequence: CASSWTGNGYTF. CDR3 in DNA: TGTGCCAGCAGCTGGACAGGGAACGGCTACACCTTC.